This T cell receptor beta chain originates from a study of blood T cell repertoires in COVID-19. This CDR3 is 14 amino acids long. The germline V gene encodes CDR1 KGHSH and CDR2 LQKENI. V dropped 2 bases and J dropped 7; count of bases not matched to a gene: 5. Adults between about 18 and 95 years of age took part from about two dozen US areas. In Cohort 3, a recovered donor had either two negative PCRs, clearance, or symptom resolution. The assay was immunoSEQ multiplex PCR, and TCRdb's table has in-frame clones only and misses some. This table holds roughly 450,000 clones, 80% to 95% found once. The receptor was isolated from a man aged 18 to 30 who had recovered from COVID-19. The chain employs TRBV18 and TRBJ1-5; 7 nucleotides line up with TRBD1. Material for sequencing was PBMCs or T cells enriched from blood (not recorded which). CDR3 protein: CASSPTGAHQPQHF. CDR3 bases: TGTGCCAGCTCACCAACAGGGGCGCACCAGCCCCAGCATTTT.